At least ten counts were recorded for the clone carrying this TCR beta chain. Its antigen is not known. TCRdb reprocessed the 5' RACE reads via MiXCR and lists one record per CDR3 protein. The table lists roughly 490,000 distinct CDR3 sequences, less than 6% of them singletons, with around 3.5% in the top ten. This sample was included in a study of CD8 T cells in ankylosing spondylitis. Study-level results: In ankylosing spondylitis blood, a motif of fewer than 10 highly homologous TCR beta variants appeared characteristic.

The germline V gene encodes CDR1 SQVTM and CDR2 ANQGSEA. The CDR3 runs to 15 residues. V gave up 0 bases and J gave up 6 bases, with 14 bases separating them. This receptor was taken from a male donor with ankylosing spondylitis. The sequenced material came from blood, either unsorted or a sorted T cell fraction (not recorded which). V and J are TRBV29-1 and TRBJ1-4; no definite D call. This CDR3 reads CSVEDSDRGHEKLFF. As DNA, the CDR3 is TGCAGCGTTGAAGATTCCGACCGAGGTCATGAAAAACTGTTTTTT.